Listed below are T cell receptor beta chains from one sample, sequenced in a study of shared clonotypes between healthy human individuals. This table comes from immunoSEQ multiplex PCR, and its TCRdb copy is limited to in-frame clones, with some not included. Of hundreds of thousands of clones listed, about 76% were seen once; the top ten hold around 14%. Sample: PBMCs. These receptors all stem from a woman aged 40 to 50 in good health. Some clones in this sample may be carry-over from other donors' samples. Both conserved end residues are part of each CDR3. A D gene is named only where the DNA matches it firmly. Clone sizes are given selectively: once, few, many, or a class where the clone is expanded.

TRBV7-9	NA	NA	TRBJ2-1	TGTGCCAGCAGCTTAGGAGCGGGTGACCTAGAGAATGAGCAGTTCTTC	CASSLGAGDLENEQFF
TRBV28	NA	TRBD1	TRBJ1-1	TGTGCCAGCAGGACAGGGGGCTTTTGGGACACTGAAGCTTTCTTT	CASRTGGFWDTEAFF
TRBV7-2	NA	NA	TRBJ1-1	TGTGCCAGCAGCTTACGGGGGGTAGGCATGAACACTGAAGCTTTCTTT	CASSLRGVGMNTEAFF
TRBV18	NA	TRBD1	TRBJ1-1	TGTGCCAGCTCACCAACAGGGGACAGCACTGAAGCTTTCTTT	CASSPTGDSTEAFF
TRBV6-4	NA	TRBD1	TRBJ2-3	TGTGCCAGCAGTTCGCTCCGGGCCCCCGGGACAGCCACAGATACGCAGTATTTT	CASSSLRAPGTATDTQYF
TRBV7-2	NA	NA	TRBJ1-5	TGTGCCAGCAGCTTAAGCGTAGGCAATCAGCCCCAGCATTTT	CASSLSVGNQPQHF
TRBV5-5	NA	TRBD1	TRBJ1-2	TGTGCCAGCAGCTTCCAGGGGGTCTATGGCTACACCTTC	CASSFQGVYGYTF
TRBV29-1	NA	NA	TRBJ2-3	TGCAGCGTTTGGACTACCGGAGGCACAGATACGCAGTATTTT	CSVWTTGGTDTQYF
TRBV11-3	NA	TRBD2	TRBJ2-1	TGTGCCAGCAGCTCAAGGACTAGCGGGAGCAGTGAGCAGTTCTTC	CASSSRTSGSSEQFF
TRBV27	NA	NA	TRBJ2-2	TGTGCCAGCAGTTTATCGCGGGCCGGGGAGCTGTTTTTT	CASSLSRAGELFF
TRBV10-3	NA	TRBD1	TRBJ2-3	TGTGCCATCAGACCTACGGACAGGGAAGATACGCAGTATTTT	CAIRPTDREDTQYF
TRBV2	NA	NA	TRBJ2-1	TGTGCCAGCATTGTCGGCCTTGCCTACAATGAGCAGTTCTTC	CASIVGLAYNEQFF
TRBV7-3	NA	NA	TRBJ2-1	TGTGCCAGCAGCTTAGTCAGTCTCGGTGAGCAGTTCTTC	CASSLVSLGEQFF
TRBV5-1	NA	NA	TRBJ1-5	TGCGCCAGCAGCCAGGACCCTAACGAGCAGCCCCAGCATTTT	CASSQDPNEQPQHF
TRBV5-4	NA	NA	TRBJ1-4	TGTGCCAGCAGCATTGACAGATATAATGAAAAACTGTTTTTT	CASSIDRYNEKLFF
TRBV11-3	NA	NA	TRBJ1-3	TGTGCCAGCAGCTTAGGGTCAGCTGGAAACACCATATATTTT	CASSLGSAGNTIYF
TRBV18	few	TRBD2	TRBJ2-2	TGTGCCAGCTCACCGGGACTAGCGGTGAACACCGGGGAGCTGTTTTTT	CASSPGLAVNTGELFF
TRBV5-5	NA	NA	TRBJ2-2	TGTGCCAGCAGCTTGGGGACCACCACCGGGGAGCTGTTTTTT	CASSLGTTTGELFF
TRBV28	NA	NA	TRBJ2-7	TGTGCCAGCAGAGGGAGGGACAGATCCTACGAGCAGTACTTC	CASRGRDRSYEQYF
TRBV5-6	NA	TRBD2	TRBJ2-7	TGTGCCAGCAGCTTCACTAGCGCGAAGAGCCCCTACGAGCAGTACTTC	CASSFTSAKSPYEQYF
TRBV19	NA	TRBD1	TRBJ2-5	TGTGCCACCTCGACAGGGAGTGAGACCCAGTACTTC	CATSTGSETQYF
TRBV28	NA	NA	TRBJ2-1	TGTGCCACCCAGTTGATAAATGAGCAGTTCTTC	CATQLINEQFF
TRBV21-1	NA	NA	TRBJ2-7	TGTGCCAGCAGCAGACCCCGGGGGGGACCCTCCTACGAGCAGTACTTC	CASSRPRGGPSYEQYF
TRBV10-1	few	NA	TRBJ1-1	TGCGCCAGCAATTCCCAGGGGAGCACTGAAGCTTTCTTT	CASNSQGSTEAFF
TRBV29-1	NA	TRBD1	TRBJ2-2	TGCAGCGTTGACGCACAGGGGCCCGGGGAGTTGTTTTTT	CSVDAQGPGELFF
TRBV19	NA	NA	TRBJ2-7	TGTGCCAGTAGTTTTTGGGGCTACGAGCAGTACTTC	CASSFWGYEQYF
TRBV2	NA	TRBD2	TRBJ2-1	TGTGCCAGCAGTGGGGGGACTAGCGGGATCTATGAGCAGTTCTTC	CASSGGTSGIYEQFF
TRBV10-3	NA	TRBD2	TRBJ2-7	TGTGCCATCAGGGCCACTAGCGGGAGTTACGAGCAGTACTTC	CAIRATSGSYEQYF
TRBV5-1	NA	TRBD1	TRBJ2-5	TGCGCCAGCAGCCCACGGACAGGGGGCGACCAAGAGACCCAGTACTTC	CASSPRTGGDQETQYF
TRBV9	NA	NA	TRBJ2-3	TGTGCCAGCAGCTCCAGGGAGGGGGTAGCGGGCCGCGGAGATACGCAGTATTTT	CASSSREGVAGRGDTQYF
TRBV9	NA	NA	TRBJ2-3	TGTGCCAGCAGCGTCCCCAGGGGTCGGAGGAGCACAGATACGCAGTATTTT	CASSVPRGRRSTDTQYF
TRBV30	few	TRBD2	TRBJ2-2	TGTGCCGGGACTAGAGATGACACCGGGGAGCTGTTTTTT	CAGTRDDTGELFF
TRBV15	NA	NA	TRBJ1-1	TGTGCCACCAGCAGCGTGGGCACTGAAGCTTTCTTT	CATSSVGTEAFF
TRBV19	NA	NA	TRBJ1-2	TGTGCCAGTAGTATAGGGGCAGGGAACTATGGCTACACCTTC	CASSIGAGNYGYTF
TRBV19	NA	NA	TRBJ2-7	TGTGCCAGTAGTAATACTCGATTCGACTACGAGCAGTACTTC	CASSNTRFDYEQYF
TRBV7-9	NA	TRBD2	TRBJ2-1	TGTGCCAGCAGCAGACAAGCGGGAGGGCCCGATGACAATGAGCAGTTCTTC	CASSRQAGGPDDNEQFF
TRBV18	NA	TRBD1	TRBJ2-4	TGTGCCAGCTCACCACCGGGGACAGGTATTAATAGCATTCAGTACTTC	CASSPPGTGINSIQYF
TRBV5-1	NA	NA	TRBJ1-2	TGCGCCAGCAGCTTAACCGGACAGAGTATCGGCTACACCTTC	CASSLTGQSIGYTF
TRBV11-2	NA	TRBD2	TRBJ2-5	TGTGCCAGCGGGAGGGGCCGGGAGACCCAGTACTTC	CASGRGRETQYF
TRBV5-1	NA	TRBD2	TRBJ2-1	TGCGCCAGCAGCTTGGCGGGACTAGCGGGATATAATGAGCAGTTCTTC	CASSLAGLAGYNEQFF